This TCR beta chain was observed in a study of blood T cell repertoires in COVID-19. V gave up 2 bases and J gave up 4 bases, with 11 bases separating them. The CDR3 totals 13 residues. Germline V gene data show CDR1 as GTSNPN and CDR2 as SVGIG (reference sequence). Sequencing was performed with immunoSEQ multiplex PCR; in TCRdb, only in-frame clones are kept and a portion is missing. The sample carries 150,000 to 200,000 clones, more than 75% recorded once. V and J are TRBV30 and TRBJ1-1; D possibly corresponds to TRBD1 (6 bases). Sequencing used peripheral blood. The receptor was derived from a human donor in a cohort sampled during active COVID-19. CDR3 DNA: TGTGCCTGGAGTACCCAGGGGCCCACTGAAGCTTTCTTT. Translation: CAWSTQGPTEAFF. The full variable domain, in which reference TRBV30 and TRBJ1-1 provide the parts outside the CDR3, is SQTIHQWPATLVQPVGSPLSLECTVEGTSNPNLYWYRQAAGRGLQLLFYSVGIGQISSEVPQNLSASRPQDRQFILSSKKLLLSDSGFYLCAWSTQGPTEAFFGQGTRLTVV.